This is a list of T cell receptor beta chains from one sample in a study of blood T cell repertoires in COVID-19. The repertoire was sequenced with immunoSEQ multiplex PCR; TCRdb's copy has only in-frame clones and lacks some. This sample carries approximately 250,000 clones, 75% to 85% of them seen once, and the ten largest clones take approximately 9%. Sequences were obtained from PBMCs or T cells enriched from blood (not recorded which). The receptor set was obtained from a woman between 50 and 59 years old with acute COVID-19. The CDR3 runs from the conserved cysteine through the conserved F or W. A D gene is named only where the DNA matches it firmly. Not all rows give a size; the values are once, few, many and, for expanded clones, a class.

V,D,size,J,length,DNA,CDR3
TRBV6-5,-,-,TRBJ1-2,16,TGTGCCAGCAGTTACCATGGTCCGAGGGAGAACTATGGCTACACCTTC,CASSYHGPRENYGYTF
TRBV24-1,-,-,TRBJ2-2,15,TGTGCCACCAGTGAGTCCGGGACGAACACCGGGGAGCTGTTTTTT,CATSESGTNTGELFF
TRBV6-2/TRBV6-3,-,-,TRBJ2-7,15,TGTGCCAGCAGTTACTCGGCCTCCAGCTCCTACGAGCAGTACTTC,CASSYSASSSYEQYF
TRBV5-6,-,-,TRBJ2-7,15,TGTGCCAGCAGCTTTAAACAGGGCCGTTTCTACGAGCAGTACTTC,CASSFKQGRFYEQYF
TRBV9,TRBD2,-,TRBJ2-5,16,TGTGCCAGCAGCGTAGGGAGTAGCGGGGGTCAAGAGACCCAGTACTTC,CASSVGSSGGQETQYF
TRBV5-1,TRBD2,-,TRBJ2-2,18,TGCGCCAGCAGCTTTTCCGGGACTAGCGGGGGAGGCACCGGGGAGCTGTTTTTT,CASSFSGTSGGGTGELFF
TRBV23-1,TRBD1,-,TRBJ1-1,18,TGCGCCAGCAGTCAATGCGAGAGGACAGGGGGCGCGGGTACTGAAGCTTTCTTT,CASSQCERTGGAGTEAFF
TRBV6-1,-,few,TRBJ1-5,14,TGTGCCAGCAGTGAAATCGGCGGGGGACAGCCCCAGCATTTT,CASSEIGGGQPQHF
TRBV19,TRBD2,-,TRBJ2-1,14,TGTGCCAGTGCAGCGGGGCTGCAAGGGGCTGAGCAGTTCTTC,CASAAGLQGAEQFF
TRBV6-5,TRBD1,-,TRBJ1-2,15,TGTGCCAGCAGTTACTCGTCGGACAGGGGGCAAGGCTACACCTTC,CASSYSSDRGQGYTF
TRBV6-1,-,-,TRBJ2-7,15,TGTGCCAGCAGTGAAAAACAGCATACTTCCTACGAGCAGTACTTC,CASSEKQHTSYEQYF
TRBV3-1/TRBV3-2,-,-,TRBJ1-1,14,TGTGCCAGCAGCCCAAACAGGGCCGGGGCTGAAGCTTTCTTT,CASSPNRAGAEAFF
TRBV6-5,-,-,TRBJ2-6,15,TGTGCCAGCAGTACCAGGGGGGCGGGGGCCAACGTCCTGACTTTC,CASSTRGAGANVLTF
TRBV5-4,TRBD2,-,TRBJ2-2,16,TGTGCCAGCAGCTTGGTCGGCGGGGGGGCCGACGGGGAGCTGTTTTTT,CASSLVGGGADGELFF
TRBV4-3,TRBD2,-,TRBJ2-1,15,TGCGCCAGCAGCCAAGAACTAGCGGGGGTTAATGAGCAGTTCTTC,CASSQELAGVNEQFF
TRBV7-9,-,once,TRBJ1-2,13,TGTGCCAGCAGCCGTCCCGGGACATCCGGCTACACCTTC,CASSRPGTSGYTF
TRBV4-2,-,-,TRBJ1-2,14,TGTGCCAGCAGCCAAGATCGGGGTCATCCGGGCTACACCTTC,CASSQDRGHPGYTF